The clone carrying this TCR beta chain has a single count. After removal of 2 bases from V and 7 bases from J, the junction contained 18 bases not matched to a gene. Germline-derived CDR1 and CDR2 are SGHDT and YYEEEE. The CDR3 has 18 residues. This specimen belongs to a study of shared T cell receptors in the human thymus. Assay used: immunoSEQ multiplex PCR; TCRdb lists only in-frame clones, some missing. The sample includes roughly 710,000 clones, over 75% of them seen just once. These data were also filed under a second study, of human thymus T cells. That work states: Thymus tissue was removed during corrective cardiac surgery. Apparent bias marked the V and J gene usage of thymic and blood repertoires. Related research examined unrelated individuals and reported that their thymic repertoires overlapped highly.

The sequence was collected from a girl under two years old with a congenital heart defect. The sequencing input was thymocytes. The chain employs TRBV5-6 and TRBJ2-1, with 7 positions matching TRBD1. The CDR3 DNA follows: TGTGCCAGCAGCTTCGCCCCCTTTGTCAAAGGACAGGTGAATGAGCAGTTCTTC. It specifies CASSFAPFVKGQVNEQFF.